This entry lists 5 T cell receptor beta chains sequenced from one sample in a study of blood T cell repertoires in COVID-19. Using immunoSEQ multiplex PCR, the repertoire was profiled, and TCRdb retains in-frame clones only, with some absent. The table records about 130,000 clones, around 83% of them present only once. Sequencing was done on a sample of PBMCs or T cells enriched from blood (not recorded which). The receptors derive from a man younger than 40 who had recovered from COVID-19.

This clone was seen only once. The chain is built from TRBV5-1 and TRBJ1-1; D not resolved. This CDR3 contains 13 residues. Germline V gene sequence: CDR1 SGHRS, CDR2 YFSETQ. The V and J ends lost 0 bases and 4 bases respectively, with 7 bases between them. CDR3 residues: CASSLAESTEAFF. For the CDR3, the DNA is TGCGCCAGCAGCTTGGCGGAGAGCACTGAAGCTTTCTTT. Full variable domain (remainder filled in from reference TRBV5-1 and TRBJ1-1): KAGVTQTPRYLIKTRGQQVTLSCSPISGHRSVSWYQQTPGQGLQFLFEYFSETQRNKGNFPGRFSGRQFSNSRSEMNVSTLELGDSALYLCASSLAESTEAFFGQGTRLTVV.

This clone was recorded a few times. V is TRBV6-6 and J is TRBJ2-1; weak D call: TRBD2 (6 bases). Trimming shortened V by 4 bases and J by 4 bases, and 14 bases separated the two germline ends. The CDR3 length is 15 residues. Germline assignment: CDR1 MNHNY and CDR2 SVGAGI (reference sequence). The CDR3 region has the DNA TGTGCCAGCAGTTTCCCCGGGGGAGGATACAATGAGCAGTTCTTC. Translating gives CASSFPGGGYNEQFF.

The chain carries TRBV11-1 and TRBJ2-3, with 9 bases lining up with TRBD2. The CDR3 consists of 17 residues. Trimming removed 0 bases from V and 4 bases from J; junction bases left unmatched: 8. CDR1 is SGHAT, CDR2 FQDESV, per germline (reference sequence). The DNA of the CDR3 is TGTGCCAGCAGCTTAGCGTATAGCGGGGGATTCCCAGATACGCAGTATTTT. Amino acids: CASSLAYSGGFPDTQYF.

The chain is built from TRBV9 and TRBJ2-5, with 8 bases that match TRBD2. The ends lost 0 bases at V and 4 bases at J; junction bases unmatched: 11. The CDR3 covers 17 residues. Germline V gene lookup returns CDR1 SGDLS and CDR2 YYNGEE. CDR3 bases: TGTGCCAGCAGCGTAGGTGGTAGCGGGGACGCAGGAGAGACCCAGTACTTC. Its protein product is CASSVGGSGDAGETQYF.

V gene TRBV27 combines with J gene TRBJ2-7; maybe TRBD1 (6 bases). With 2 bases removed from V and 0 bases from J, the gap between germline ends came to 17 bases. The CDR3 runs 17 residues. CDR1 is MNHEY, CDR2 SMNVEV, per germline (reference sequence). The CDR3 protein is CASSLIMTGRSSYEQYF. CDR3 DNA sequence: TGTGCCAGCAGTTTAATAATGACAGGCAGGAGCTCCTACGAGCAGTACTTC.